The present T cell receptor (beta chain) was sequenced within a study of cytomegalovirus exposure and HLA in healthy donors. General observations from the study: It was reported that TCR beta sequences correctly inferred the HLA-A and HLA-B alleles for most subjects. Presence/absence analyses treated sequencing depth as roughly uniform across donors.

Concerning this clone itself: Antigen unknown.

Primers included in the PCR were 60 Vbeta and 13 Jbeta primers. Assay: immunoSEQ multiplex PCR; the TCRdb copy retains only in-frame clones and omits some. The sample lists around 70,000 clones; roughly two thirds were seen once. Germline V gene data show CDR1 as MGHRA and CDR2 as YSYEKL. V was trimmed by 1 base and J by 5 bases, leaving 17 bases between them. CDR3 length: 16 residues. The sequenced sample consisted of PBMCs. This sequence was found in a man in his 60s in good health and CMV-seropositive. The chain couples TRBV4-1 to TRBJ2-5; tentatively, D is TRBD1 (6 bases). The CDR3 DNA is TGCGCCAGCAGCCAAGCTTGGGCAGGGGCTTTCGAGACCCAGTACTTC. Its protein is CASSQAWAGAFETQYF.